These 29 T cell receptor beta chains came from one sample sequenced in a study of post-analysis software for immune sequencing data (dated by TCRdb to 2014 to 2015). Paper-wide results and their limitations: Patients showed significantly higher frequencies than controls for about five TRBV segments, among them TRBV5-6, TRBV5-1 and TRBV20-1.

The receptor library was made with PCR. Sequencer: Illumina HiSeq 2500. To reduce PCR and sequencing biases, unique molecular identifiers were incorporated into the TCR beta cDNA libraries. Clones were called with MiXCR by TCRdb after fastp trimmed the public reads at Q25, and only in-frame beta chains were retained. Records with the same CDR3 protein are collapsed into one entry carrying the most frequent genes and DNA. In this sample the table shows around 710,000 distinct CDR3 sequences, about 43% of which occur a single time. The ten largest clonotypes hold just under 5% of the sample. For these TCRs, the target antigens are not known. The specimen sequenced was blood. These receptor sequences come from a girl aged 10 to 17 with multiple sclerosis.

This sequence joins TRBV20-1 and TRBJ2-1; unclear D gene. V gave up 7 bases and J gave up 3 bases, with 10 bases separating them. Germline V gene sequence: CDR1 DFQATT, CDR2 SNEGSKA (reference sequence). The CDR3 runs 12 residues. The CDR3 loop is CSVATLYNEQFF. The DNA for the CDR3 is TGCAGTGTGGCCACGCTCTACAATGAGCAGTTCTTC.

J is TRBJ2-7 and V is TRBV27; 10 nucleotides agree with TRBD1. The germline V gene encodes CDR1 MNHEY and CDR2 SMNVEV (reference sequence). J was trimmed by 6 bases and V by 5 bases; bases with no gene match: 7. This CDR3 has 14 amino acids. CDR3 sequence reads: CASSTPGQGSEQYF. CDR3 in DNA: TGTGCCAGCAGTACACCGGGACAGGGGAGCGAGCAGTACTTC.

DNA for the CDR3: TGTGCCAGCAGTTACTTCGGTAATGGCTACACCTTC. It translates to CASSYFGNGYTF. V and J are TRBV6-2 or TRBV6-3 and TRBJ1-2; no clear D gene. Trimming stripped 1 base from V and 6 bases from J, with 6 bases between. The CDR3 length is 12 residues. CDR1 is MNHEY, CDR2 SVGEGT, per germline.

This clonotype was found a few times. V gene TRBV6-5 combines with J gene TRBJ2-1, with D possibly TRBD1 on 5 matching bases. The germline V gene has CDR1 MNHEY and CDR2 SVGAGI. CDR3 size: 14 residues. V was pared by 6 bases and J by 8 bases, with 17 bases between. The CDR3 region is CASRVAGRMDEQFF. The CDR3 nucleotides are TGTGCCAGCAGGGTGGCAGGGCGGATGGATGAGCAGTTCTTC.

This sequence joins TRBV10-3 and TRBJ2-3; the match to TRBD1 covers 9 bases. This CDR3 has 16 residues. Trimming took 2 bases from V and 2 from J; bases not matched to a gene: 5. The germline V gene has CDR1 ENHRY and CDR2 SYGVKD. This chain's CDR3 is CAISETGTGTTDTQYF. The CDR3, as DNA: TGTGCCATCAGTGAGACCGGGACAGGGACCACAGATACGCAGTATTTT.

The chain links TRBV7-2 to TRBJ1-2; 7 bases agree with TRBD1. CDR1 and CDR2 (germline): SGHTA, FQGNSA. Trimming cost V 2 bases and J 4 bases; bases outside gene matches: 10. There are 16 residues in the CDR3. CDR3 nucleotides: TGTGCCAGCAGCTTAAAAGGCCTGGGACAGCTCTATGGCTACACCTTC. Translating it yields CASSLKGLGQLYGYTF.

For this clonotype: A junction boundary mismatches the germline segment, possibly from a read error. The rearrangement joins TRBV6-6 to TRBJ1-2; D might be TRBD1 (5 bases). CDR1 is MNHNY, CDR2 SVGAGI, per germline (reference sequence). This CDR3 comprises 14 residues. CDR3 nucleotides: TGTGCCAGCAGTTACCGGGACGGTCGTTATGGCCACACCTTC. It yields the protein CASSYRDGRYGHTF.

There are a few counts of this clonotype. This sequence joins TRBV5-1 and TRBJ2-1; the D call may be TRBD1 or TRBD2 (6 bases each). Germline-derived CDR1 and CDR2 are SGHRS and YFSETQ. This CDR3 region has 15 residues. V was pared by 7 bases and J by 6 bases, with 20 bases between. CDR3 amino acids: CASGGYEQGSNEQFF. The CDR3 DNA sequence: TGCGCCAGCGGGGGGTACGAGCAGGGGAGCAATGAGCAGTTCTTC.

The gene calls are TRBV18 and TRBJ1-2; D not resolved. The V end was cut by 3 bases, the J end by 6 bases, with 8 bases between. The CDR3 is made up of 12 amino acids. CDR1 and CDR2 from the germline V gene are KGHSH and LQKENI. In DNA form, the CDR3 reads TGTGCCAGCTCACCGGAAGAGCATGGCTACACCTTC. Protein sequence: CASSPEEHGYTF.

This clonotype was seen a few times. The chain couples TRBV7-2 to TRBJ2-1, with 9 positions matching TRBD2. The CDR3 contains 15 residues. V lost 4 bases and J lost 3; bases outside the gene matches: 4. The germline V gene has CDR1 SGHTA and CDR2 FQGNSA. This CDR3 is CASSSGTSLYNEQFF. In DNA form, the CDR3 reads TGTGCCAGCAGCTCCGGGACTAGCCTCTACAATGAGCAGTTCTTC.

The chain uses TRBV6-6 and TRBJ2-3; 8 positions match TRBD2. The CDR3 covers 15 residues. Germline CDR1 is MNHNY and CDR2 is SVGAGI (reference sequence). V was clipped by 6 bases and J by 4 bases; unmatched bases: 9. CDR3 residues: CASSSPGLGPDTQYF. In nucleotides, the CDR3 is TGTGCCAGCAGCTCACCGGGACTAGGACCAGATACGCAGTATTTT.

The rearrangement joins TRBV7-9 to TRBJ2-7, with TRBD1 matching 10 bases. CDR1 and CDR2 (germline): SEHNR, FQNEAQ (reference sequence). This CDR3 is built from 14 residues. J lost 6 bases, V lost 4 bases, and 6 bases had no gene match. Here the CDR3 reads CASSSGTGAREQYF. CDR3 DNA sequence: TGTGCCAGCAGCTCCGGGACAGGGGCCCGCGAGCAGTACTTC. The full variable domain, its missing parts supplied by reference TRBV7-9 and TRBJ2-7, is DTGVSQNPRHKITKRGQNVTFRCDPISEHNRLYWYRQTLGQGPEFLTYFQNEAQLEKSRLLSDRFSAERPKGSFSTLEIQRTEQGDSAMYLCASSSGTGAREQYFGPGTRLTVT.

The chain combines TRBV28 with TRBJ2-6; 7 bases match TRBD2. Per the germline V gene, CDR1 is MDHEN and CDR2 is SYDVKM. V lost 4 bases to trimming and J lost 4 bases; unmatched junction nucleotides: 7. The length of the CDR3 is 16 residues. The CDR3 loop is CASSSPREAGANVLTF. For the CDR3, the DNA is TGTGCCAGCAGTTCCCCCCGGGAGGCCGGGGCCAACGTCCTGACTTTC.

V is TRBV7-9 and J is TRBJ2-1; possibly TRBD1 or TRBD2 for D (5 bases each). Germline V gives CDR1 SEHNR, CDR2 FQNEAQ (reference sequence). The CDR3 is made up of 16 amino acids. V lost 5 bases, J lost 4 bases, and 18 bases lay in between. CDR3 DNA sequence: TGTGCCAGCAGCCCGGGACGGCCCCCCCGTTACAATGAGCAGTTCTTC. Its translation: CASSPGRPPRYNEQFF.

The CDR3, as DNA: TGTGCCAGCAGCGGGAACCACGACAGGGTTGGTGGCTACACCTTC. Translating gives CASSGNHDRVGGYTF. This rearrangement joins TRBV9 to TRBJ1-2; 7 bases are shared with TRBD1. The CDR3 sequence is 15 residues long. The V gene's germline CDR1 is SGDLS and CDR2 YYNGEE. The ends lost 3 bases at V and 7 bases at J; junction bases unmatched: 12.

This sequence joins TRBV29-1 and TRBJ2-1, with unresolved D. Trimming shortened V by 4 bases and J by 8 bases, and 12 bases separated the two germline ends. Germline V gene lookup returns CDR1 SQVTM and CDR2 ANQGSEA. This CDR3 is 12 amino acids long. In nucleotides, the CDR3 is TGCAGCGTTGTAGTTAGCAACCATGAGCAGTTCTTC. This translates into CSVVVSNHEQFF.

This clonotype was seen only a few times. V is TRBV29-1 and J is TRBJ2-5; TRBD2 matches 12 bases. V lost 1 base to trimming and J lost 4 bases; unmatched junction nucleotides: 13. Per germline, CDR1 SQVTM and CDR2 ANQGSEA. The CDR3 extends over 18 amino acids. This chain's CDR3 is CSVEGHLAGGPKVETQYF. The CDR3 DNA is TGCAGCGTTGAAGGCCATCTAGCGGGAGGGCCCAAGGTAGAGACCCAGTACTTC.

The chain joins TRBV10-3 to TRBJ2-7; D may correspond to TRBD1 or TRBD2 (5 bases each). This CDR3 spans 15 amino acids. The V end was cut by 5 bases, the J end by 2 bases, with 16 bases between. The V gene's germline CDR1 is ENHRY and CDR2 SYGVKD. In DNA form, the CDR3 reads TGTGCCATCAGTTCCCCCGGGACGCCTCCCTACGAGCAGTACTTC. This encodes CAISSPGTPPYEQYF.

The chain uses TRBV2 and TRBJ2-3; D not resolved. Trimming cost V 10 bases and J 2 bases, with 16 bases left between them. Per the germline V gene, CDR1 is SNHLY and CDR2 is FYNNEI. There are 14 residues in the CDR3. The CDR3 here is CATGRAQNTDTQYF. CDR3 sequence (DNA): TGTGCCACAGGAAGGGCTCAAAACACAGATACGCAGTATTTT.

This chain links TRBV5-6 with TRBJ2-4; TRBD1 aligns across 8 bases. Judging by the DNA end, TRBJ2-7 fits better; the J call may be wrong. Germline V lookup: CDR1 SGHDT, CDR2 YYEEEE. The CDR3 runs 15 residues. The CDR3 DNA reads TGTGCCAGCAGCGCAGACAGGGGCTACTCCTACGAGCAGTACTTC. Amino acid sequence: CASSADRGYSYEQYF.

The V and J genes are TRBV5-1 and TRBJ2-7; D is uncertain. Germline V CDR1 and CDR2: SGHRS, YFSETQ. The V and J ends lost 4 bases and 2 bases respectively, with 16 bases between them. The CDR3 runs to 15 residues. CDR3 sequence reads: CASSPQRDPTYEQYF. The CDR3 coding sequence is TGCGCCAGCAGCCCGCAGCGAGATCCAACCTACGAGCAGTACTTC.

DNA for the CDR3: TGTGCCAGCAGCTTAGGGACCGGGACACCTCAAGAGACCCAGTACTTC. Translated, it gives CASSLGTGTPQETQYF. V and J are TRBV5-5 and TRBJ2-5, with D maybe TRBD1 (6 bases). The CDR3 has 16 amino acids. V lost 2 bases to trimming and J lost 2 bases, with 16 bases between them. Per germline, CDR1 SGHKS and CDR2 YYEKEE (reference sequence).

The chain employs TRBV12-3 or TRBV12-4 and TRBJ2-1; 8 bases are a match to TRBD2. This CDR3 comprises 14 residues. V was clipped by 4 bases and J by 8 bases; unmatched bases: 7. CDR3 bases: TGTGCCAGCAGTTCGACGGACGGGAGGGATGAGCAGTTCTTC. Protein sequence: CASSSTDGRDEQFF.

The chain couples TRBV18 to TRBJ2-1; the match to TRBD2 covers 9 bases. Germline V gene lookup returns CDR1 KGHSH and CDR2 LQKENI. This CDR3 is built from 15 residues. V lost 0 bases to trimming and J lost 7 bases; unmatched junction nucleotides: 4. The CDR3: CASSPPSGSRNEQFF. CDR3 nucleotides: TGTGCCAGCTCACCACCTAGCGGGAGTAGGAATGAGCAGTTCTTC.

This clonotype was seen just once. The chain couples TRBV12-3 or TRBV12-4 to TRBJ1-2; D perhaps matches TRBD1 (5 bases). V was pared by 5 bases and J by 8 bases, with 15 bases between. This CDR3 is built from 13 residues. CDR3 region: CASSHDSSNGYTF. The DNA of the CDR3 is TGTGCCAGCAGTCATGACAGTTCCAACGGCTACACCTTC.

The chain links TRBV9 to TRBJ2-7; no clear D gene. This CDR3 region has 14 residues. Germline assignment: CDR1 SGDLS and CDR2 YYNGEE. V was trimmed by 0 bases and J by 7 bases, leaving 14 bases between them. CDR3 in DNA: TGTGCCAGCAGCGTAGGACCAGGTCTGGGAGAGCAGTACTTC. Translation gives CASSVGPGLGEQYF.

The J gene is TRBJ2-3, the V gene TRBV15, with D possibly matching TRBD2 (6 bases). V lost 3 bases and J lost 1, with 14 bases in between. This CDR3 spans 16 amino acids. The germline V gene has CDR1 LNHNV and CDR2 YYDKDF (reference sequence). The DNA for the CDR3 is TGTGCCACCAGCAGCTTCTCGGGAGTTCGCACAGATACGCAGTATTTT. As protein: CATSSFSGVRTDTQYF.

Details on this clonotype: The junction departs from the called germline gene at one end, perhaps through a read error. The chain joins TRBV10-3 to TRBJ2-7; 7 bases line up with TRBD2. Germline V gene sequence: CDR1 ENHRY, CDR2 SYGVKD. The CDR3 covers 17 residues. CDR3 loop: CTISESPWREREYEQYF. Here the CDR3 DNA reads TGTACCATCAGTGAGTCCCCTTGGCGGGAGCGCGAGTACGAGCAGTACTTC.

This clonotype appeared a few times. The chain links TRBV12-3 or TRBV12-4 to TRBJ1-1; TRBD1 is a possible D gene (5 bases). The CDR3 totals 14 residues. Trimming left V 5 bases short and J 2 bases short, with 12 bases between. CDR3 loop: CASSETVINTEAFF. The CDR3 DNA follows: TGTGCCAGCAGTGAGACAGTCATAAACACTGAAGCTTTCTTT.